This TCR beta chain came from a study of cytomegalovirus exposure and HLA in healthy donors. Concerning this clone itself: The antigen remains undetermined.

Repertoires were generated with immunoSEQ multiplex PCR, while TCRdb's copy carries only in-frame clones and drops some. The table records 100,000 to 150,000 clones, roughly 87% of them present only once. Unmatched junction bases numbered 9, after V lost 1 base and J lost 4 bases. Germline V gives CDR1 SEHNR, CDR2 FQNEAQ (reference sequence). The CDR3 extends over 16 amino acids. Overall study findings and caveats: Among TCR beta chains, those listed as cytomegalovirus-associated numbered approximately 150. Reportedly, cytomegalovirus status was diagnosed with high sensitivity and specificity.

The V call is TRBV7-9, the J call TRBJ1-1, with TRBD1 matching 7 bases. This receptor was identified in a woman under 30 in good health and CMV-seronegative. Sequencing was performed on PBMCs. The CDR3 bases are TGTGCCAGCAGCTTAGACAGGGGCCTCTGGGTCACTGAAGCTTTCTTT. This translates into CASSLDRGLWVTEAFF.